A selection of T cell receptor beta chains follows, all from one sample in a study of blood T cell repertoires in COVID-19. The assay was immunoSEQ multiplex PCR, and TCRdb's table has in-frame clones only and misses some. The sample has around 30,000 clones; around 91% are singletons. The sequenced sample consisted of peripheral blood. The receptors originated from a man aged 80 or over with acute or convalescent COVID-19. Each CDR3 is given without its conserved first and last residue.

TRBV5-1 ASSRLSGGGDEQF
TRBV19 ASSIGVRQGAGSPLH
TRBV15 ATSRDRNSPLH
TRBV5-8 ASSLYQGSGTEAF
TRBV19 ASSKDRGSNTEAF
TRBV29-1 SVEGQGAPDTQY
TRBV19 ASSIQYNQPQH
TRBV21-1 ASSRVGTGELF
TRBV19 ASTGGTSGSSTPSTDTQY
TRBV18 ASSPTSAGELF
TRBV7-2 ASSLVYTGELF
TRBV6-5 ASNSGSSYNEQF
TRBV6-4 ASSLLGLWPRGLSEPQH
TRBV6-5 ASSVRGRNEKLF
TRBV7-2 ASSLVIDGEAF
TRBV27 ASSQGYGYT
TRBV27 ASSSLGQGSYGYT
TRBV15 ATSRAQGSTEAF
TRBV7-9 ASSAFGGGPETQY
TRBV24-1 ATSDARTSGLNEQF
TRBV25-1 ASSEYSLRGIEAF
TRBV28 ASSPTQGGYEQY
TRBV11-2 ASSLDPRGQY
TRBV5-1 ASSLGGNYGYT
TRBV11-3 ANVGGTYNSPLH
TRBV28 ASRKGQRRSEAF
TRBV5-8 ATLRDSSSTDTQY
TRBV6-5 ASSRTPTGELF
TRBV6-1 ASSEAEGDTEAF
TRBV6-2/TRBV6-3 ASSPRTSGGLSYNEQF
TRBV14 ASSQDKGAFLNTEAF
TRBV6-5 ASRIEISAGTEAF
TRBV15 ATGQLTSGPTLKY
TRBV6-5 ASRPPGSTNEKLF
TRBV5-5 ASSLEQPGYNEQF
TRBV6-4 ASSYTSGGGNEQF
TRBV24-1 ATSDGRGPGTYNEQF
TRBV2 ASTTALWGAPNYGYT
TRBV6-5 ASSFNQETQY
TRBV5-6 ASSQAGGKPMGQY
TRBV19 ASSIRRGQGSYQPQH
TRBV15 ATSRDNPGEGEQY
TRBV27 ASSLTAANYGYT
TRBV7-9 ASSLALGVGQGANYGYT
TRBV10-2 ASSSGQGWNEQF